A selection of T cell receptor beta chains follows, all from one sample in a study of blood T cell repertoires in COVID-19. Assay: immunoSEQ multiplex PCR; the TCRdb copy retains only in-frame clones and omits some. This table has fewer than 20,000 clones, around nine tenths appearing once. What was sequenced was peripheral blood. These receptors all come from a human donor in a cohort sampled during active COVID-19. Both conserved end residues are part of each CDR3. D genes are given only for firm matches. Only some rows state a clone size, as once, few, many or a class for expanded clones.

abundance | j_gene | d_gene | v_gene | CDR3aa | CDR3nt
. | TRBJ2-7 | . | TRBV28 | CASRPLGSSYEQYF | TGTGCCAGCAGGCCCCTGGGGAGCTCCTACGAGCAGTACTTC
. | TRBJ1-1 | . | TRBV20-1 | CSAARRPGAFF | TGCAGTGCTGCAAGGAGGCCCGGAGCTTTCTTT
once | TRBJ2-1 | TRBD1 | TRBV28 | CASRGPGQGAFEQFF | TGTGCCAGCAGGGGACCGGGACAGGGGGCATTTGAGCAGTTCTTC
. | TRBJ2-7 | . | TRBV12-3/TRBV12-4 | CASSSGVAYEQYF | TGTGCCAGCAGCTCAGGGGTCGCCTACGAGCAGTACTTC
few | TRBJ1-5 | . | TRBV27 | CASSPRGQRNQPQHF | TGTGCCAGCAGCCCTCGTGGACAGAGAAATCAGCCCCAGCATTTT
. | TRBJ2-6 | TRBD1 | TRBV6-7 | CASSGTGISGANVLTF | TGTGCCAGCAGTGGGACAGGCATCTCTGGGGCCAACGTCCTGACTTTC
. | TRBJ2-7 | TRBD2 | TRBV28 | CASSGGGGYEQYF | TGTGCCAGCAGTGGGGGCGGGGGGTACGAGCAGTACTTC
. | TRBJ2-5 | TRBD1 | TRBV5-8 | CASRGRTGEETQYF | TGTGCCAGCAGAGGAAGGACAGGGGAAGAGACCCAGTACTTC
. | TRBJ2-3 | TRBD2 | TRBV5-1 | CASSSGTSGTRTDTQYF | TGCGCCAGCAGCTCCGGGACTAGCGGGACTCGCACAGATACGCAGTATTTT
. | TRBJ1-1 | TRBD1 | TRBV3-1/TRBV3-2 | CASSPGQGAYTEAFF | TGTGCCAGCAGCCCGGGACAGGGGGCCTACACTGAAGCTTTCTTT
few | TRBJ2-7 | . | TRBV7-9 | CATVTGPEQYF | TGTGCCACTGTGACAGGTCCCGAGCAGTACTTC
. | TRBJ1-3 | . | TRBV18 | CASSPLESGASGNTIYF | TGTGCCAGCTCACCCCTGGAATCAGGGGCCTCGGGAAACACCATATATTTT
. | TRBJ2-6 | TRBD1 | TRBV3-1/TRBV3-2 | CASSQRGQGDAGANVLTF | TGTGCCAGCAGCCAGAGGGGACAGGGTGACGCTGGGGCCAACGTCCTGACTTTC
. | TRBJ2-1 | TRBD2 | TRBV9 | CASSVGSLAGGPWQFF | TGTGCCAGCAGCGTAGGTAGTCTAGCGGGAGGCCCGTGGCAGTTCTTC
. | TRBJ2-7 | . | TRBV28 | CASRETGRPSYEQYF | TGTGCCAGCAGGGAGACGGGGAGGCCCTCCTACGAGCAGTACTTC